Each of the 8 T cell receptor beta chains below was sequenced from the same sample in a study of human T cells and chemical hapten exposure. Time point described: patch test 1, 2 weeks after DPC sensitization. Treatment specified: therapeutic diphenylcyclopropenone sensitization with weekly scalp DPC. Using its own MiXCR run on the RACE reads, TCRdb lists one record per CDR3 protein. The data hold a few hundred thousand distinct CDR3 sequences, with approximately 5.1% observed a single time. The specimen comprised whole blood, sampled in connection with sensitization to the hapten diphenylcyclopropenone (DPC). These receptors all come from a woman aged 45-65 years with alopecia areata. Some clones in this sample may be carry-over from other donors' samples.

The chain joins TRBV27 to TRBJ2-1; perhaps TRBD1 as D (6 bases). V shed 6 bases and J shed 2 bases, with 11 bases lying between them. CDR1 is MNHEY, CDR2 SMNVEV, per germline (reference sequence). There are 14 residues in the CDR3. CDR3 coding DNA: TGTGCCAGCAGAGAACAGGGACCCTACAATGAGCAGTTCTTC. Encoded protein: CASREQGPYNEQFF.

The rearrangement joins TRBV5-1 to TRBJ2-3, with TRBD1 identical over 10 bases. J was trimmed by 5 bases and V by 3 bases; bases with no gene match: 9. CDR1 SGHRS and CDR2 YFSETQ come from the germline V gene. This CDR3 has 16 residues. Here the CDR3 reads CASSSTGGGSRDTQYF. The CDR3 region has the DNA TGCGCCAGCAGCTCGACAGGGGGCGGATCGAGAGATACGCAGTATTTT.

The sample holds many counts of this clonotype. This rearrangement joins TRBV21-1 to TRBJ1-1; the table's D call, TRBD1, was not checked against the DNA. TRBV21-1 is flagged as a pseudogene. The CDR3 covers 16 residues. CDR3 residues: CASSMARRTPNTEAFF. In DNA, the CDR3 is TGTGCCAGCAGCATGGCTAGGAGGACACCGAACACTGAAGCTTTCTTT.

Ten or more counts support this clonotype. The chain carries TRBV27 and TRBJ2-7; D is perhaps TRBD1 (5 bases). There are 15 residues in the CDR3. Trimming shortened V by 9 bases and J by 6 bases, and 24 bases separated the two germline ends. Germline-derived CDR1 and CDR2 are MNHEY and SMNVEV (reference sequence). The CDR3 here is CASPNGSGKDREQYF. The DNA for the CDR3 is TGTGCCAGTCCGAACGGGTCAGGGAAGGATCGCGAGCAGTACTTC.

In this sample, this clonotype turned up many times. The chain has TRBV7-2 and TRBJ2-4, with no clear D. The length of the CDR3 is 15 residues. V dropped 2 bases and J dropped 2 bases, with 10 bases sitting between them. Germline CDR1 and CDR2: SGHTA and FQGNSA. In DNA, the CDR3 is TGTGCCAGCAGCTTATACCGCTCTACCAAAAACATTCAGTACTTC. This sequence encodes CASSLYRSTKNIQYF.

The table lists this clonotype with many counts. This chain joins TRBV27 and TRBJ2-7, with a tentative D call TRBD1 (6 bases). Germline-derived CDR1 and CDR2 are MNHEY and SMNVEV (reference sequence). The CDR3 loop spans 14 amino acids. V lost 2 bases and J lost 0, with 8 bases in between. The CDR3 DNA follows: TGTGCCAGCAGTTTAGGGGGCCACTCCTACGAGCAGTACTTC. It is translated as CASSLGGHSYEQYF.

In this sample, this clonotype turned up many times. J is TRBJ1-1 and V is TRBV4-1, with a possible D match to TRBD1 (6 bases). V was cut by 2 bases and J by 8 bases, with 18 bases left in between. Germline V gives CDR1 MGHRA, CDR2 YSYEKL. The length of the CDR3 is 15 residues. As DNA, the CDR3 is TGCGCCAGCAGCCAAAATTTGGGTGTCGGGACAGAAGCTTTCTTT. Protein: CASSQNLGVGTEAFF.

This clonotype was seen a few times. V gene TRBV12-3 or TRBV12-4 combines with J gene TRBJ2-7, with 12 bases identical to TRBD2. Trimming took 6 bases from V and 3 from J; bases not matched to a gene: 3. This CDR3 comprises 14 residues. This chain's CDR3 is CASRKTSGSYEQYF. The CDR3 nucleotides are TGTGCCAGCAGGAAGACTAGCGGGAGCTACGAGCAGTACTTC.